This T cell receptor (beta chain) stems from a study of blood T cell repertoires in COVID-19. Overall study: Whether acute or convalescent, the COVID-19 samples came from the United States, Italy and Spain. The cDNA or gDNA used as material had been derived from T cells, B-cell-depleted T cells, or PBMCs.

V gave up 3 bases and J gave up 5 bases; unmatched junction bases: 8. The germline V gene encodes CDR1 SGHRS and CDR2 YFSETQ. This CDR3 spans 17 amino acids. Methods used by the authors: Estimated nucleated cell counts came from reference gene primer amplification. Method: immunoSEQ multiplex PCR; TCRdb's copy keeps in-frame clones and lacks some. That table is the source of V, J and clone size, and D and trimming were worked out from the DNA. The table lists 130,000 to 150,000 clones, roughly 77% of them singletons. The rearrangement links TRBV5-1 to TRBJ2-2; 12 positions agree with TRBD2. The source material was peripheral blood. This TCR came from a man between 60 and 75 years old with acute or convalescent COVID-19. The CDR3 DNA is TGCGCCAGCAGCTCCAGACTAGCGGGAGTGGGGACCGGGGAGCTGTTTTTT. Translation gives CASSSRLAGVGTGELFF.